Each of the 22 T cell receptor beta chains below was sequenced from the same sample in a study of vaccination effects on CD4 cells after COVID-19. Measured with immunoSEQ multiplex PCR; TCRdb has only the in-frame clones, and not every one. In the table there are about 58,000 clones, roughly 80% of which are singletons. Following 10 days of culture, CD4+ T cells were isolated. No antigen is known for these receptors. This sample comprised CD4+ T cells from PBMCs cultured without peptide, obtained before COVID-19 vaccination. Receptors originate from a human donor who received a COVID-19 vaccine.

The V and J genes are TRBV19 and TRBJ2-5; 14 bases match TRBD2. The germline CDR1 and CDR2 sequences are LNHDA and SQIVND (reference sequence). V gave up 6 bases and J gave up 4 bases; unmatched junction bases: 7. CDR3 size: 16 residues. The CDR3 reads CASSRLAGGRGETQYF. Here the CDR3 DNA reads TGTGCCAGTAGCCGACTAGCGGGGGGGAGAGGAGAGACCCAGTACTTC.

The rearrangement joins TRBV5-5 to TRBJ1-1; D is perhaps TRBD1 (5 bases). Germline CDR1 is SGHKS and CDR2 is YYEKEE (reference sequence). V lost 1 base, J lost 4 bases, and 8 bases lay in between. This CDR3 region has 13 residues. The CDR3 DNA reads as TGTGCCAGCAGCTTGATTGGGGGCACTGAAGCTTTCTTT. Translation: CASSLIGGTEAFF.

The V gene is TRBV7-8, the J gene TRBJ1-3, with D perhaps matching TRBD1 (5 bases). CDR1 and CDR2 (germline): SGHVS, FQNEAQ. V was trimmed by 5 bases and J by 2 bases, leaving 16 bases between them. The CDR3 runs 16 residues. The CDR3 coding sequence is TGTGCCAGCAGCCTTCTGGGACGGCTGCCTGGAAACACCATATATTTT. Its protein is CASSLLGRLPGNTIYF.

The chain is built from TRBV18 and TRBJ1-2; D is perhaps TRBD1 (6 bases). V was pared by 6 bases and J by 2 bases, with 16 bases between. CDR1 KGHSH and CDR2 LQKENI come from the germline V gene. CDR3 size: 15 residues. The CDR3, as DNA: TGTGCCAGCTCTCACATACAGGGTTCAAACTATGGCTACACCTTC. Its translation is CASSHIQGSNYGYTF.

Only a few counts were recorded for this clone. The chain has TRBV2 and TRBJ2-5, with D possibly TRBD1 on 5 matching bases. V lost 3 bases, J lost 2 bases, and 10 bases lay in between. Germline V gives CDR1 SNHLY, CDR2 FYNNEI. CDR3 size: 14 residues. Here the CDR3 reads CASSDTRTQETQYF. DNA of the CDR3: TGTGCCAGCAGTGATACCCGGACACAAGAGACCCAGTACTTC.

This chain connects TRBV21-1 to TRBJ2-7; the table's D call, TRBD2, has no DNA check behind it. TRBV21-1 is classified as a pseudogene. The CDR3 is 14 amino acids. This CDR3 reads CASSKRPLHGEQYV. As DNA, the CDR3 is TGTGCCAGCAGCAAACGCCCGTTGCACGGCGAGCAGTACGTC.

The V gene is TRBV5-1, the J gene TRBJ1-2; D unclear. The CDR3 consists of 13 residues. Germline V gene lookup returns CDR1 SGHRS and CDR2 YFSETQ. V shed 6 bases and J shed 0 bases, with 9 bases lying between them. The CDR3 here is CASTLDTNYGYTF. As DNA, the CDR3 is TGCGCCAGCACACTCGACACTAACTATGGCTACACCTTC.

This chain connects TRBV24-1 to TRBJ2-5; 10 nucleotides agree with TRBD1. The V segment lost 4 bases and the J segment 5 bases; nucleotides outside the gene matches: 6. There are 15 residues in the CDR3. Germline lookup yields CDR1 KGHDR and CDR2 SFDVKD. CDR3: CATSETGGAGETQYF. In DNA, the CDR3 is TGTGCCACCAGTGAGACAGGGGGCGCGGGTGAGACCCAGTACTTC.

J is TRBJ2-2 and V is TRBV10-1, with D unclear. Germline loops: CDR1 WNHNN, CDR2 SYGVQD (reference sequence). V was pared by 5 bases and J by 6 bases, with 7 bases between. The CDR3 extends over 12 amino acids. The CDR3 nucleotides are TGCGCCAGCAGTCCGGGCCCCGGGGAGCTGTTTTTT. This translates into CASSPGPGELFF.

V gene TRBV29-1 combines with J gene TRBJ2-5, with 8 bases identical to TRBD1. Germline V gene sequence: CDR1 SQVTM, CDR2 ANQGSEA. V lost 5 bases, J lost 5 bases, and 7 bases stayed unmatched. The CDR3 loop spans 13 amino acids. CDR3 sequence reads: CSVFGQGFETQYF. DNA of the CDR3: TGCAGCGTTTTCGGACAGGGTTTCGAGACCCAGTACTTC.

V usage is TRBV4-1 and J usage is TRBJ1-2, with D uncertain. This CDR3 is built from 14 residues. Trimming pared 0 bases from V and 3 bases from J, leaving 8 bases between. Germline loops: CDR1 MGHRA, CDR2 YSYEKL. The CDR3 nucleotides are TGCGCCAGCAGCCAAGAGGCGGACTACTATGGCTACACCTTC. This gives the protein CASSQEADYYGYTF.

The rearrangement joins TRBV6-5 to TRBJ1-5; the D is unclear. Germline loops: CDR1 MNHEY, CDR2 SVGAGI. Trimming stripped 6 bases from V and 3 bases from J, with 15 bases between. The CDR3 has 15 residues. DNA for the CDR3: TGTGCCAGCAGCCACCCTGTCGGAGACAATCAGCCCCAGCATTTT. Its protein product is CASSHPVGDNQPQHF.

The chain is built from TRBV24-1 and TRBJ1-5; D is possibly TRBD1 (6 bases). Germline CDR1 and CDR2: KGHDR and SFDVKD. The CDR3 extends over 13 amino acids. V was shortened by 4 bases and J by 3 bases, with 6 bases between the two germline ends. In DNA, the CDR3 is TGTGCCACCAGTGAGGGACACAATCAGCCCCAGCATTTT. Encoded protein: CATSEGHNQPQHF.

V gene TRBV10-3 combines with J gene TRBJ1-1, with no clear D. This CDR3 region has 14 residues. The V end lost 2 bases, the J end lost 5 bases, and 12 bases lay between the germline ends. The germline V gene has CDR1 ENHRY and CDR2 SYGVKD. The CDR3 bases are TGTGCCATCAGTGAGGAGGGAAGTATAACTGAAGCTTTCTTT. Its translation: CAISEEGSITEAFF.

J is TRBJ2-7 and V is TRBV7-9; 8 bases line up with TRBD2. CDR1 and CDR2 (germline): SEHNR, FQNEAQ (reference sequence). V gave up 5 bases and J gave up 0 bases; unmatched junction bases: 6. This CDR3 is 15 amino acids long. The CDR3 bases are TGTGCCAGCAGCCCCGGGAGGGCCCTCTCCTACGAGCAGTACGTC. Protein: CASSPGRALSYEQYV.

The V call is TRBV6-5, the J call TRBJ2-6, with TRBD1 matching 12 bases. Germline-derived CDR1 and CDR2 are MNHEY and SVGAGI. Trimming removed 6 bases from V and 13 bases from J; junction bases left unmatched: 7. The CDR3 covers 14 residues. The CDR3 spells CASRGGTGGRVLTF. The CDR3 DNA is TGTGCCAGCAGGGGCGGGACAGGGGGCCGAGTCCTGACTTTC.

The genes are TRBV3-1 (or the pseudogene TRBV3-2) and TRBJ2-1; the D call may be TRBD1 or TRBD2 (5 bases each). The CDR3 is made up of 17 amino acids. CDR1 and CDR2 (germline): LGHDT, YNNKEL (reference sequence). V was trimmed by 0 bases and J by 0 bases, leaving 12 bases between them. DNA of the CDR3: TGTGCCAGCAGCCAAGATTGGGACCGGAGCTCCTACAATGAGCAGTTCTTC. Translation: CASSQDWDRSSYNEQFF.

The rearrangement joins TRBV11-2 to TRBJ2-3; D possibly corresponds to TRBD2 (5 bases). CDR1 and CDR2 from the germline V gene are SGHAT and FQNNGV. V gave up 5 bases and J gave up 0 bases, with 15 bases separating them. The CDR3 has 16 residues. The CDR3 spells CASSAVEAVSTDTQYF. Written as DNA, the CDR3 is TGTGCCAGCAGCGCCGTGGAAGCGGTTAGCACAGATACGCAGTATTTT.

The genes are TRBV6-5 and TRBJ1-5; D not resolved. This CDR3 comprises 13 residues. The germline gives CDR1 MNHEY, CDR2 SVGAGI. The V gene lost 5 bases and the J gene lost 4 bases, with 9 bases spanning the gap. The CDR3 DNA is TGTGCCAGCAGTATCAGCTTTAATCAGCCCCAGCATTTT. It yields the protein CASSISFNQPQHF.

The chain recombines TRBV29-1 with TRBJ2-3, with D possibly matching TRBD1 (5 bases). The CDR3 totals 16 residues. CDR1 SQVTM and CDR2 ANQGSEA come from the germline V gene. The V end was cut by 8 bases, the J end by 2 bases, with 23 bases between. CDR3 in amino acids: CSYTGAPRLDTDTQYF. The CDR3 nucleotides read TGCAGCTACACAGGAGCCCCTCGCCTCGACACAGATACGCAGTATTTT.

V is TRBV6-5 and J is TRBJ1-2, with TRBD1 matching over 9 bases. This CDR3 is 14 amino acids long. Germline V gene sequence: CDR1 MNHEY, CDR2 SVGAGI. V lost 6 bases to trimming and J lost 4 bases; unmatched junction nucleotides: 6. The CDR3 bases are TGTGCCAGCAGGGAGGGACAGGGAATCTATGGCTACACCTTC. The encoded protein is CASREGQGIYGYTF.

V is TRBV29-1 and J is TRBJ2-2; a weak D match, TRBD2 (6 bases). Per germline, CDR1 SQVTM and CDR2 ANQGSEA. The CDR3 totals 14 residues. The ends were cut back, 6 bases at V and 2 bases at J, with 13 bases in the middle. The CDR3 spells CSVLRGLNTGELFF. CDR3 in DNA: TGCAGCGTCCTGCGCGGACTAAACACCGGGGAGCTGTTTTTT.